In its sample, the clone carrying this T cell receptor beta chain was seen once. Its specificity is not known. One entry per CDR3 protein results from TCRdb running MiXCR on the reads. The sample holds some 21,000 distinct CDR3 sequences, around half seen once. These data originate in a study of type 1 regulatory T cells. Study as a whole: T-allo10 is an in vitro-generated, Tr1-enriched CD4 T cell product specific for alloantigen.

The germline V gene has CDR1 SGHTA and CDR2 FQGNSA. Trimming pared 1 base from V and 5 bases from J, leaving 6 bases between. This CDR3 comprises 13 residues. Sample: cultured T cells, either the whole culture or a sorted T cell fraction (not recorded which). The TCR comes from a human donor in good health. The V gene is TRBV7-2, the J gene TRBJ1-5; D call uncertain. As DNA, the CDR3 is TGTGCCAGCAGCTTAGGGTTTTATCAGCCCCAGCATTTT. It codes for CASSLGFYQPQHF. The whole variable domain, remainder taken from reference TRBV7-2 and TRBJ1-5, is GAGVSQSPSNKVTEKGKDVELRCDPISGHTALYWYRQSLGQGLEFLIYFQGNSAPDKSGLPSDRFSAERTGGSVSTLTIQRTQQEDSAVYLCASSLGFYQPQHFGDGTRLSIL.